Listed below are T cell receptor beta chains from one sample, sequenced in a study of CD8 T cells in ankylosing spondylitis. TCRdb used MiXCR to reprocess the 5' RACE reads, holding one entry per CDR3 protein. The repertoire holds a few hundred thousand distinct CDR3 sequences, with about a fifth as singletons. The sample was blood, either unsorted or a sorted T cell fraction (not recorded which). The receptor set was obtained from a male donor with ankylosing spondylitis. The CDR3 runs from the conserved cysteine through the conserved F or W.

cdr3_aa: CASSTGYRGPNSPLHF; cdr3_length: 16; j_call: TRBJ1-6; v_call: TRBV7-9
cdr3_aa: CASSNPSGVRNEQFF; cdr3_length: 15; j_call: TRBJ2-1; v_call: TRBV5-1
cdr3_aa: CASSRQGAWETQYF; cdr3_length: 14; j_call: TRBJ2-5; v_call: TRBV6-1
cdr3_aa: CSAGSSYNSPLHF; cdr3_length: 13; j_call: TRBJ1-6; v_call: TRBV20-1
cdr3_aa: CASSWDSYGYTF; cdr3_length: 12; j_call: TRBJ1-2; v_call: TRBV5-1
cdr3_aa: CSASPLMRFNEQFF; cdr3_length: 14; j_call: TRBJ2-1; v_call: TRBV20-1
cdr3_aa: CASSPLRDSNTGELFF; cdr3_length: 16; j_call: TRBJ2-2; v_call: TRBV5-1
cdr3_aa: CASSHDSYTEAFF; cdr3_length: 13; j_call: TRBJ1-1; v_call: TRBV12-3/TRBV12-4
cdr3_aa: CASSARVTNEKLFF; cdr3_length: 14; j_call: TRBJ1-4; v_call: TRBV9
cdr3_aa: CAISENYEQYF; cdr3_length: 11; j_call: TRBJ2-7; v_call: TRBV10-3
cdr3_aa: CASSAPGTKKLFF; cdr3_length: 13; j_call: TRBJ1-4; v_call: TRBV25-1
cdr3_aa: CASSPAGGTGNTIYF; cdr3_length: 15; j_call: TRBJ1-3; v_call: TRBV11-3
cdr3_aa: CASSSQGPYEQYF; cdr3_length: 13; j_call: TRBJ2-7; v_call: TRBV6-5
cdr3_aa: CASKQREGGTQYF; cdr3_length: 13; j_call: TRBJ2-3; v_call: TRBV2
cdr3_aa: CSVPGPPNTEAFF; cdr3_length: 13; j_call: TRBJ1-1; v_call: TRBV29-1
cdr3_aa: CASSYPPRLAGVTYNEQFF; cdr3_length: 19; j_call: TRBJ2-1; v_call: TRBV6-2/TRBV6-3
cdr3_aa: CASSLDRLNNEQFF; cdr3_length: 14; j_call: TRBJ2-1; v_call: TRBV5-1
cdr3_aa: CASRQSGQGAEKLFF; cdr3_length: 15; j_call: TRBJ1-4; v_call: TRBV25-1
cdr3_aa: CASSFSLATGFDTQYF; cdr3_length: 16; j_call: TRBJ2-3; v_call: TRBV13
cdr3_aa: CATSDRNNQPQHF; cdr3_length: 13; j_call: TRBJ1-5; v_call: TRBV24-1
cdr3_aa: CASSFDRGSWNEQFF; cdr3_length: 15; j_call: TRBJ2-1; v_call: TRBV5-1
cdr3_aa: CASSQGLAAEQFF; cdr3_length: 13; j_call: TRBJ2-1; v_call: TRBV18
cdr3_aa: CASSYSTGLAGVQQFF; cdr3_length: 16; j_call: TRBJ2-1; v_call: TRBV6-5
cdr3_aa: CASRAYRGLRTEAFF; cdr3_length: 15; j_call: TRBJ1-1; v_call: TRBV6-1
cdr3_aa: CASSKGSGRSDMGQYF; cdr3_length: 16; j_call: TRBJ2-7; v_call: TRBV7-9
cdr3_aa: CATSRVSASVSTDTQYF; cdr3_length: 17; j_call: TRBJ2-3; v_call: TRBV15
cdr3_aa: CSASDRGIDTQYF; cdr3_length: 13; j_call: TRBJ2-3; v_call: TRBV29-1
cdr3_aa: CASSFEGLAGVNEQFF; cdr3_length: 16; j_call: TRBJ2-1; v_call: TRBV11-3
cdr3_aa: CASSLSSLRDRGEAFF; cdr3_length: 16; j_call: TRBJ1-1; v_call: TRBV27
cdr3_aa: CASRPPGGTDTQYF; cdr3_length: 14; j_call: TRBJ2-3; v_call: TRBV28
cdr3_aa: CASSAGLDSGANVLTF; cdr3_length: 16; j_call: TRBJ2-6; v_call: TRBV6-4
cdr3_aa: CASSTGLQGSATDTQYF; cdr3_length: 17; j_call: TRBJ2-3; v_call: TRBV12-3/TRBV12-4
cdr3_aa: CASSLRDTNTGELFF; cdr3_length: 15; j_call: TRBJ2-2; v_call: TRBV7-9
cdr3_aa: CASSPVARSSYNEQFF; cdr3_length: 16; j_call: TRBJ2-1; v_call: TRBV4-3
cdr3_aa: CASRSRDSLGQPQHF; cdr3_length: 15; j_call: TRBJ1-5; v_call: TRBV12-3/TRBV12-4
cdr3_aa: CASSPDRAEFGGYTF; cdr3_length: 15; j_call: TRBJ1-2; v_call: TRBV5-1
cdr3_aa: CASSQDRLDQPQHF; cdr3_length: 14; j_call: TRBJ1-5; v_call: TRBV5-1
cdr3_aa: CSVGHGSTEAFF; cdr3_length: 12; j_call: TRBJ1-1; v_call: TRBV29-1
cdr3_aa: CASSYGRETGNQETQYF; cdr3_length: 17; j_call: TRBJ2-5; v_call: TRBV6-5
cdr3_aa: CASRGPVPGLYGYTF; cdr3_length: 15; j_call: TRBJ1-2; v_call: TRBV25-1
cdr3_aa: CASSVFRDRLYNEQFF; cdr3_length: 16; j_call: TRBJ2-1; v_call: TRBV6-1
cdr3_aa: CASRARLAMVTDTQYF; cdr3_length: 16; j_call: TRBJ2-3; v_call: TRBV7-2
cdr3_aa: CASSQEKDFNTGELFF; cdr3_length: 16; j_call: TRBJ2-2; v_call: TRBV3-1
cdr3_aa: CASSLDARGSNQPQHF; cdr3_length: 16; j_call: TRBJ1-5; v_call: TRBV5-1
cdr3_aa: CSVTGTGSNYGYTF; cdr3_length: 14; j_call: TRBJ1-2; v_call: TRBV29-1
cdr3_aa: CASGQGRDQPQHF; cdr3_length: 13; j_call: TRBJ1-5; v_call: TRBV13
cdr3_aa: CASSHQDTQYF; cdr3_length: 11; j_call: TRBJ2-3; v_call: TRBV3-1
cdr3_aa: CSATGGSYNEQFF; cdr3_length: 13; j_call: TRBJ2-1; v_call: TRBV20-1